This entry is about one TCR beta chain. The sorted Tregs were CD4+CD25+CD127-/low cells. TCRdb analysed the 5' RACE reads with MiXCR anew, one entry per CDR3 protein. The table has around 6,800 distinct CDR3 sequences, approximately 70% seen once. Trimming pared 3 bases from V and 7 bases from J, leaving 22 bases between. Germline V gene lookup returns CDR1 DFQATT and CDR2 SNEGSKA (reference sequence). The CDR3 has 16 residues. The sequencing input was tumor-infiltrating Tregs sorted from the breast tumor. The chain links TRBV20-1 to TRBJ1-5, with D perhaps TRBD1 (5 bases). The TCR comes from a female donor with breast cancer. The CDR3 region has the DNA TGCAGTGCTAGTGCCGAAGGGACCGCTTACAAGCAGCCCCAGCATTTT. Amino acids: CSASAEGTAYKQPQHF.